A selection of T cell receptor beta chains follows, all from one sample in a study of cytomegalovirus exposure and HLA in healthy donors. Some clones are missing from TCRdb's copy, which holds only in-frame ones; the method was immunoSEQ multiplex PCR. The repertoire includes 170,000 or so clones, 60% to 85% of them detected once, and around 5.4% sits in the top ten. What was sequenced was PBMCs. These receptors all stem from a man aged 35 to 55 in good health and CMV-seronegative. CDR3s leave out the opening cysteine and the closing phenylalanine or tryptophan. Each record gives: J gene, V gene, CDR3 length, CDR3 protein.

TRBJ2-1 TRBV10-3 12 AISTDTAGNEQF
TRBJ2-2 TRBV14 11 ASSRQEVGELF
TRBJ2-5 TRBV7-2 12 ASSLLDYQETQY
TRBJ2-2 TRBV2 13 ASSEQGANTGELF
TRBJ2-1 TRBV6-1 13 ASREAGAVHGEQF
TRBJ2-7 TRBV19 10 ASSKTGYEQY
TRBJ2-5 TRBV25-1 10 ARRTREETQY
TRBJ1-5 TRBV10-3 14 AISTGGTGNTGPQH
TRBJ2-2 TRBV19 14 ASSIYARYDTGELF
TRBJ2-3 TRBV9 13 ASSVVTGQGSAQY
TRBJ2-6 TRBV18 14 ASSPRNRVGANVLT
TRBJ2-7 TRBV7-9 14 ASSLLDRASSYEQY
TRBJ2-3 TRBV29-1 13 SAHLSGRVWDTQY
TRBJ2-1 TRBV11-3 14 ASSPFGGLDYNEQF
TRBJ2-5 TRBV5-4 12 ASSLGQYQETQY
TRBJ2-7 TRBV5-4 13 ASSLELAGGHEQY
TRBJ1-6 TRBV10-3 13 AISESPGGRSPLH
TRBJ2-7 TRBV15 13 ATSRTGTGGGEQY
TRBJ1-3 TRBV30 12 AWRAGQGFNTIY
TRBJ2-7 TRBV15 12 ATSRDQGAYEQY
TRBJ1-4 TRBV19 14 ASSPGATGVVEKLF
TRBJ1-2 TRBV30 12 AWTSTLGGYGYT
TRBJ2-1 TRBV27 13 ASTQAGLASDEQF
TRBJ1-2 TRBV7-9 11 ASSLGQGDGYT
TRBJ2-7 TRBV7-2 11 ASSLAYRNEQY
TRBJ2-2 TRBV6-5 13 ASRPGVANTGELF
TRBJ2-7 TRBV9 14 ASSVVGDRGLKEQY
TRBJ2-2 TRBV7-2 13 ASSFWAQSEGELF
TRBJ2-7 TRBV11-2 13 ASSVMTGGPYEQY
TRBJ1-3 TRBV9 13 ASSAQQGTGNTIY
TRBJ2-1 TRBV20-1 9 STGGYNEQF